This T cell receptor beta chain was found in a study of neurological immune-mediated disorders. Across the study: A relapsing-remitting course was seen in about 90% of the 34 multiple sclerosis patients and a secondary progressive course in 3.

Study-level results: Levels of TCR clonal expansion peaked in HTLV-1-associated myelopathy and reached their lowest in multiple sclerosis, under those of healthy controls.

This clonotype was observed at least ten times. Its antigen is unidentified. Trimming left V 0 bases short and J 6 bases short, with 4 bases between. The CDR3 has 12 amino acids. The V gene's germline CDR1 is SGHDT and CDR2 YYEEEE. The team produced cDNA through 5'RACE using 10-nucleotide random UMIs. One entry per CDR3 protein results from TCRdb running MiXCR on the 5' RACE reads. Here the sample spans fewer than 35,000 distinct CDR3 sequences, about 3.1% being singletons. Where libraries were unsorted, they were derived from 2 million PBMCs stored at -80 degrees C. The chain uses TRBV5-6 and TRBJ1-5; no clear D. The receptor was isolated from a woman in her 30s with multiple sclerosis. The specimen was PBMCs. CDR3 residues: CASSLDGQPQHF. The CDR3 DNA reads as TGTGCCAGCAGCTTGGATGGTCAGCCCCAGCATTTT.